This TCR beta chain is drawn from a study of cytomegalovirus exposure and HLA in healthy donors (dated by TCRdb to about 2017). In the study overall: An earlier analysis of 587 of the donors reported 276 Gb of sequence data and 117 million unique TCR beta sequences obtained from some 200 million T cells. The study combined high-throughput TCR immunosequencing, statistical association of individual TCRs with disease status, and machine learning to predict cytomegalovirus infection status. An early release that covered 500 to 800 HLA-typed donors contained around 330 gigabases of sequencing data and about 93 million unique TCR sequences. Donor age, sex, ethnicity and CMV serostatus were collected together with the repertoire data. A separate validation cohort of about 110 different subjects was used in addition to the approximately 670-subject first cohort. In an earlier analysis of roughly 580 of the donors, high-throughput TCR beta sequencing was used to judge whether each TCR beta V gene segment behaved as functional or pseudogenic. Both class I and class II loci were covered by HLA typing, at four-digit resolution. Among 398 genotyped donors of the cohort, an average of around 240,000 unique TCR beta nucleotide sequences were sequenced per donor, around 18% of them non-productive. In a later analysis, previously published TCR beta repertoires from several hundred donors were re-analyzed and high-resolution HLA genotyping was added so that TCR occurrence patterns could be studied. Genome-wide SNP genotypes for about 55% of the roughly 670 donors were used in a later genetic analysis, which treated that subset as a discovery cohort. Using immunosequencing, the study profiled T cell repertoires from 500 to 800 subjects and related those repertoires to cytomegalovirus serostatus. All discovery cohort repertoires had been generated using a single sequencing platform. The study aimed to test whether signatures of past pathogen exposure could be identified by cataloging public T cell receptors. Because of strong linkage in the cohort, five DR-DQ haplotypes were treated as single units for association and clustering. The genetic ancestry cluster associated with self-reported Caucasian donors included 81% of the 398 genotyped donors. Typing coverage varied by locus: roughly 629-640 donors for A, B, C, DRB1 and DQB1; around 560 for DQA1; over 600 for DPA1; 450 to 480 for DPB1. Rather than drawing on any new phenotypic data, the later analysis identified candidate immune exposures from TCR beta sequences and the way those sequences occurred across donors. The investigation overall reported the following: The sequencing pipeline was judged likely to have produced a cluster of highly shared sequence variants as a technical artifact. Because some donors lacked HLA typing at each locus, the association tests relied only on the typed subset. Correlated functional status among segregating V segments might be attributable to linkage disequilibrium, but an unknown experimental factor could not be ruled out. A later analysis found that most CMV-associated TCR beta chains appeared HLA-restricted, with HLA associations seemingly driven largely by CMV exposure. In both the original and validation cohorts, the classifier was reported to diagnose cytomegalovirus status with high specificity and sensitivity. A later analysis reported that several top co-occurrence clusters appeared linked to parvovirus B19, influenza, CMV and Epstein-Barr virus. A later genetic analysis associated a missense DCLRE1C variant with V-gene and J-gene trimming of TCR beta chains, and an independent cohort replicated the association. In a later analysis, the rate of TCR association differed among HLA loci, with DRB1 alleles having the most associated TCRs and HLA-C alleles having the fewest. A total of 150 to 200 TCR beta chains were listed by the study as associated with cytomegalovirus. A later genetic analysis reported fewer N-insertions in productive TCRs among donors in an Asian-associated ancestry cluster than the approximately 670-donor mean. A few of the identified cytomegalovirus-associated TCR beta chains were confirmed in vitro to be specific for cytomegalovirus antigens. For the cohort, immune exposure information was limited to CMV serostatus. According to the authors, the approach could potentially be generalized to other disease states and immunological phenotypes. In a later analysis, HLA-associated TCR beta chains showed more clonal expansion and lower generation probabilities than non-associated chains that were equally common. Most TCR sequences were seen in very few donors, while some public TCRs were found in many individuals. Because counts were too low, more than 15 rarely observed V segments, including chromosome 9 orphons, were left out of the earlier analysis of roughly 600 of the donors. Assigning TCR associations to individual alleles was difficult when HLA alleles, especially DR and DQ, strongly co-occurred. At a false discovery rate of 0.05, a later analysis linked 15,000 to 20,000 TCR beta sequences to specific HLA alleles. Some IMGT-functional V segments, including TRBV6-2 and TRBV6-3, could not be distinguished by the 87-base-pair reads and were therefore excluded. A further reported finding was that TCR beta sequences accurately predicted the HLA-A and HLA-B alleles for most subjects in the first cohort. Presence/absence analyses assumed roughly uniform sequencing depth across donors, an assumption that may not hold. In this cohort, only TCR beta chains were sequenced, and detectable features were limited by the absence of alpha or paired-chain data. In an earlier analysis of about 550 of the donors, most TCR beta V segments were observed in productive rearrangements about 87% or about 30% of the time, broadly matching IMGT annotations.

In total, 500 to 700 healthy bone marrow donors made up the cohort. Cohort members were all nominally healthy when sampled, although unrecorded immune exposures were likely present. The donor tested CMV seronegative, placing the donor among the 350 or so seronegative members of the cohort. Every donor gave a peripheral blood sample, and the peripheral blood mononuclear cells from that sample were used for TCR beta sequencing. The Qiagen DNeasy Blood Extraction Kit was used to extract genomic DNA from the blood cell samples. Points on this clone: Its antigen remains unidentified. No clone much larger than this one lies a single base away; base qualities are absent.

V and J lose 0 bases and 0 bases, and a span of 10 bases separates them. The CDR1 and CDR2 encoded by the germline V gene are SGDLS and YYNGEE. Including cysteine and phenylalanine, the CDR3 has 16 amino acids. The sequence is cut down to CDR3 DNA, 48 bases in frame from base 1. The protocol used for the library was the immunoSEQ multiplex PCR assay. A mixture of 60 forward primers for TCR Vbeta segments and 13 reverse primers for TCR Jbeta segments was used in the multiplex PCR. The CDR3 region of rearranged TCR beta genes was amplified from genomic DNA with a multiplex PCR assay. The Illumina HiSeq System was used to sequence the amplified TCR beta libraries as 87-base-pair reads. The paper's data handling went like this. In a later analysis, some 80 million unique TCR beta chains were counted across the approximately 640 repertoires, and around 10 million of these chains were shared by at least two donors. Raw reads were error-corrected and collapsed into unique sequences by a nearest-neighbor algorithm in which closely related sequences were merged to remove PCR and sequencing errors. CDR3 sequences were aligned to IMGT reference sequences to assign V, D and J gene segments. For a sequence to be retained, at least a six-nucleotide match to both a V gene segment and a J gene segment was required. A rearrangement counted as productive if the CDR3 had no stop codons and remained in frame with V and J, and every other rearrangement counted as non-productive. CDR3 was defined by IMGT convention, running from the second conserved V-encoded cysteine to the conserved J-encoded phenylalanine. The earlier analysis of 450 to 750 of the donors excluded any sequence lacking an unambiguous match to a single V gene segment. An earlier analysis of a few hundred of the donors classified V segments as functional when productive rearrangements were above 56.7% and as segregating when the standard deviation between donors was above 5%. A statistical classification framework was built to diagnose cytomegalovirus status from the catalog of TCR beta chain sequences. In a later analysis, TCR nucleotide sequences were compared against IMGT/GENE-DB human TR gene sequences so that V and J genes could be assigned. In a later analysis, CDR3 sequences and most-parsimonious VDJ recombination scenarios were assigned using the TCRdist pipeline. A later analysis defined each TCR beta chain by its CDR3 amino acid sequence plus V-gene family, and excluded reads lacking a unique V-gene family. To address suspected cross-contamination and a sequencing artifact, a later analysis removed around 590 highly shared, low-generation-probability nucleotide sequences. In a later analysis, a clonal expansion index for each public chain was calculated from normalized within-repertoire ranks of inferred template counts. In a later analysis, generation probabilities were computed with a VDJ recombination model fitted to out-of-frame rearrangements, and the resulting probabilities were checked against IGoR. Hypergeometric tests were used in a later analysis to score TCR-TCR, TCR-HLA and TCR-CMV co-occurrence, with a repertoire-size bias correction applied to the TCR pairs. In a later analysis, false discovery rates were estimated by permuting HLA or CMV assignments 20 times. In a later analysis, co-occurring TCRs were grouped using DBSCAN, with TCRdist sequence similarity added in when clustering inside HLA-allele-positive subsets. Co-occurrence clustering excluded repertoires with fewer than 30,000 or more than 120,000 public chains, plus five with anomalous nucleotide sharing. In its TCRdb copy, this immuneACCESS table keeps in-frame sequences only and misses some clones. Where compared with another copy, unresolved V genes explain less than half of these, and the others have no known cause. Clonal size and the V and J genes are those of that table, whereas D and trimming came from the DNA. This sample lists some 180,000 clones; about four fifths were detected once. Approximately 2.9% of the sample belongs to the ten largest clones.

The TCR was taken from a female donor in good health and CMV-seronegative. The chain couples TRBV9 to TRBJ2-1; the D gene cannot be named for sure. Source material: PBMCs. The base sequence is TGTGCCAGCAGCGTAGGTCAGGCTATCTCCTACAATGAGCAGTTCTTC. It codes for CASSVGQAISYNEQFF.